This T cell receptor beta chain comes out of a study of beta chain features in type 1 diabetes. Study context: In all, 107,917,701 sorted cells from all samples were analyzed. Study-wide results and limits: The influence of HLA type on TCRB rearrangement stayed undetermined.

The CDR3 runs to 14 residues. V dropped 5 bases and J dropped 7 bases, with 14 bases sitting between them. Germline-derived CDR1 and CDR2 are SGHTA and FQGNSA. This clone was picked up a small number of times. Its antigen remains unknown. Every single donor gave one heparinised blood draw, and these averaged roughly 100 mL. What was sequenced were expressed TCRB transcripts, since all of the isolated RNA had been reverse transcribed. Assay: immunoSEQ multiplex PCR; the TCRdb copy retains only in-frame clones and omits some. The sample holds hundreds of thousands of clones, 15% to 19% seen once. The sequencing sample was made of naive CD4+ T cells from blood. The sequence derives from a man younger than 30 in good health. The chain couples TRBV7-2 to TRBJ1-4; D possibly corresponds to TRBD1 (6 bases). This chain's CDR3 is CASSAGTFGEKLFF. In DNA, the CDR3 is TGTGCCAGCAGCGCCGGGACATTTGGTGAAAAACTGTTTTTT.